This T cell receptor (beta chain) was profiled in a study of cytomegalovirus exposure and HLA in healthy donors. The primer mix had 60 Vbeta and 13 Jbeta primers. Sequenced by immunoSEQ multiplex PCR; TCRdb stores in-frame clones only, minus some. The profile covers 99,000 or so clones, with roughly 72% appearing a single time and roughly 4.9% taken by the ten largest. The study's findings and limits: When a later analysis compared HLA-associated TCR beta chains with equally common others, the HLA-associated chains turned out to be more clonally expanded and to have lower generation probabilities.

In regard to this clone: The antigen is undetermined.

Germline CDR1 and CDR2: SGHDT and YYEEEE. The CDR3 contains 18 residues. The V gene end was trimmed by 0 bases and the J gene end by 5 bases; junction bases not matched to a gene: 10. V usage is TRBV5-6 and J usage is TRBJ2-7; 14 nucleotides agree with TRBD2. The clonotype comes from a young woman in good health and CMV-seropositive. Sequenced input: PBMCs. This CDR3 reads CASSLDTRTSGRTHEQYF. CDR3 DNA: TGTGCCAGCAGCTTGGATACGCGGACTAGCGGGAGGACCCACGAGCAGTACTTC.